One sample yielded the 8 T cell receptor beta chains listed below, sequenced in a study of T cells in Graves' hyperthyroidism and ophthalmopathy. The TCR beta CDR3 regions underwent amplification using RNA transcripts as the source. The HTBI set primed first-round TCR CDR3 RT-PCR. TCRdb recomputed calls from the multiplex PCR reads with MiXCR, one row per CDR3 protein. The repertoire has hundreds of thousands of distinct CDR3 sequences, about 14% of them found once; the top ten carry around 12%. Sequenced sample: blood. The receptors were sampled from a woman aged 50 to 60 with Graves' ophthalmopathy.

This clonotype has ten or more counts. This chain joins TRBV7-9 and TRBJ1-3, with D possibly matching TRBD1 (5 bases). The CDR3 consists of 15 residues. Germline assignment: CDR1 SEHNR and CDR2 FQNEAQ (reference sequence). The V and J ends lost 4 bases and 2 bases respectively, with 12 bases between them. The CDR3 DNA follows: TGTGCCAGCAGCTCACAGGACGGACCTGGAAACACCATATATTTT. The encoded protein is CASSSQDGPGNTIYF.

This clonotype has at least ten counts. The chain carries TRBV12-5 and TRBJ2-7; 9 bases agree with TRBD2. Germline V CDR1 and CDR2: LGHNT, FRNRAP. With 5 bases clipped from V and 1 base from J, the junction kept 6 bases outside the gene matches. This CDR3 has 15 amino acids. CDR3: CASGLSGRKSYEQYF. The CDR3 DNA is TGTGCTAGTGGTCTTAGCGGGAGAAAATCCTACGAGCAGTACTTC.

The chain is built from TRBV7-3 and TRBJ2-7; no clear D. The CDR3 is 13 residues long. The germline V gene has CDR1 SGHTA and CDR2 FQGTGA. The V end lost 5 bases, the J end lost 5 bases, and 13 bases lay between the germline ends. CDR3 protein: CASSRYRGDEQYF. For the CDR3, the DNA is TGTGCCAGCAGCCGCTATCGTGGCGACGAGCAGTACTTC.

The rearrangement uses TRBV29-1 and TRBJ2-5; 8 positions agree with TRBD1. With V trimmed by 4 bases and J by 5 bases, 18 bases remained unmatched. CDR1 and CDR2 (germline): SQVTM, ANQGSEA. The length of the CDR3 is 17 residues. The CDR3: CSVGIQGGSLGLETQYF. DNA of the CDR3: TGCAGCGTTGGGATACAGGGGGGCTCTTTAGGTCTGGAGACCCAGTACTTC.

The chain couples TRBV2 to TRBJ2-1; 16 bases are shared with TRBD2. This CDR3 has 15 residues. Unmatched junction bases numbered 4, after V lost 9 bases and J lost 5 bases. Germline V CDR1 and CDR2: SNHLY, FYNNEI. In DNA, the CDR3 is TGTGCCAGTTACGGGACTAGCGGGGGGGACAATGAGCAGTTCTTC. This sequence encodes CASYGTSGGDNEQFF.

The V call is TRBV28, the J call TRBJ2-4, with 10 nucleotides matching TRBD2. J lost 3 bases, V lost 3 bases, and 2 bases had no gene match. Germline CDR1 is MDHEN and CDR2 is SYDVKM. This CDR3 is 15 amino acids long. CDR3 in DNA: TGTGCCAGCAGTTTTCTAGCGGGAGACAAAAACATTCAGTACTTC. Residues: CASSFLAGDKNIQYF.

At least ten counts were recorded for this clonotype. The rearrangement links TRBV27 to TRBJ1-3; perhaps TRBD1 as D (5 bases). The CDR3 runs 15 residues. Trimming pared 6 bases from V and 3 bases from J, leaving 15 bases between. Germline assignment: CDR1 MNHEY and CDR2 SMNVEV (reference sequence). CDR3 in DNA: TGTGCCAGCAGCCCCACAGGATTTAATGGAAACACCATATATTTT. This translates into CASSPTGFNGNTIYF.

This clonotype was seen only a few times. Written as DNA, the CDR3 is TGTGCCAGCTCACCAAAGTGGGGCCTAGCGGACACCGGGGAGCTGTTTTTT. Translated, it gives CASSPKWGLADTGELFF. The chain carries TRBV18 and TRBJ2-2; 7 nucleotides align to TRBD2. The CDR3 runs 17 residues. Germline V gene sequence: CDR1 KGHSH, CDR2 LQKENI. J was trimmed by 3 bases and V by 2 bases; bases with no gene match: 9.